Below, one TCR beta chain is given with its context. CDR1 MNHEY and CDR2 SMNVEV come from the germline V gene (reference sequence). Trimming removed 2 bases at V and 2 bases at J, with 7 bases between. The CDR3 loop spans 14 amino acids. This entry belongs to a study of PD-L1 blockade in urothelial cancer. At the level of the study: Men with urothelial cancer arising in the bladder made up about 85% of the roughly 29 patients. Blood was subjected to analysis at 3 weeks (second dose) and 6 weeks following treatment start.

The assay was immunoSEQ multiplex PCR, and TCRdb's table has in-frame clones only and misses some. This sample has more than 35,000 clones, with about 89% found just once. The time point denotes: pretreatment peripheral blood. Samples spanned pretreatment and treatment, with 1 to 8 time points per patient. The source material was PBMCs, sampled around atezolizumab (anti-PD-L1) treatment. This chain connects TRBV27 to TRBJ1-5; D may be TRBD1 (5 bases). The receptor's source is a woman in her sixties with urothelial cancer. DNA for the CDR3: TGTGCCAGCAGTTTAGGCAGGGGCAATCAGCCCCAGCATTTT. It translates to CASSLGRGNQPQHF.